The source of this T cell receptor (beta chain) is a study of blood T cell repertoires in COVID-19. Study overall: Samples of COVID-19 (acute and convalescent) were obtained from the United States, Italy and Spain. Sample material is recorded as cDNA or gDNA derived from T cells, B-cell-depleted T cells, or PBMCs.

The ends were cut back, 0 bases at V and 4 bases at J, with 7 bases in the middle. The CDR3 runs to 13 residues. CDR1 and CDR2 from the germline V gene are SGDLS and YYNGEE. In the authors' methods: Estimated nucleated cell counts came from reference gene primer amplification. Profiled with immunoSEQ multiplex PCR; TCRdb holds only in-frame clones, not every one. The DNA gave D and trimming, while V, J and clone size come from that table. The sample records some 400,000 clones, more than 75% being singletons. Material: peripheral blood. This clonotype originated in a human donor in a cohort sampled during active COVID-19. The rearrangement links TRBV9 to TRBJ1-1; possibly TRBD1 for D (6 bases). For the CDR3, the DNA is TGTGCCAGCAGCGTAGAAGGGGGCACTGAAGCTTTCTTT. Protein product: CASSVEGGTEAFF. Together with reference TRBV9 and TRBJ1-1, the CDR3 gives the full variable domain: DSGVTQTPKHLITATGQRVTLRCSPRSGDLSVYWYQQSLDQGLQFLIQYYNGEERAKGNILERFSAQQFPDLHSELNLSSLELGDSALYFCASSVEGGTEAFFGQGTRLTVV.